Listed below are T cell receptor beta chains from one sample, sequenced in a study of blood T cells in healthy people across ages. TCRdb ran MiXCR on the 5' RACE reads and lists one entry per CDR3 protein. This sample has about 1.4 million distinct CDR3 sequences, with approximately 59% found just once. The specimen was blood. The receptors originated from a young man in good health. Both conserved end residues are part of each CDR3. The D gene is left open where the match is weak. Some rows mark clone size as missing; the rest say once, few, many or name a class of expanded clone.

d_call: NA; j_call: TRBJ2-4; v_call: TRBV6-1; clone_size: NA; cdr3_nt: TGTGCCAGCAGTGAAGCGCTTTTATCCGGGACAAGAAAGTACTTC; cdr3_aa: CASSEALLSGTRKYF
d_call: TRBD2; j_call: TRBJ2-3; v_call: TRBV28; clone_size: NA; cdr3_nt: TGTGCCAGCAGTTCAGGACTAGCGGGCGGTTCTGGCGGGTATTTT; cdr3_aa: CASSSGLAGGSGGYF
d_call: NA; j_call: TRBJ2-3; v_call: TRBV2; clone_size: once; cdr3_nt: TGTGCCAGCAGCGTTCCTTCTCGTACCTTCAAGGCGCAGTATTTT; cdr3_aa: CASSVPSRTFKAQYF
d_call: TRBD1; j_call: TRBJ1-2; v_call: TRBV7-2; clone_size: NA; cdr3_nt: TGTGCCAGCAGCTTAGTATACGGGACAGGGGATGGCTACACCTTC; cdr3_aa: CASSLVYGTGDGYTF
d_call: NA; j_call: TRBJ1-2; v_call: TRBV6-6; clone_size: once; cdr3_nt: TGTGCCAGCAGTTACTCGGTGGGGGGTAACTATGGCTACACCTTC; cdr3_aa: CASSYSVGGNYGYTF
d_call: NA; j_call: TRBJ1-2; v_call: TRBV29-1; clone_size: many; cdr3_nt: TGCAGTGTACGGGACAACTATGGCTACACCTTC; cdr3_aa: CSVRDNYGYTF
d_call: NA; j_call: TRBJ2-5; v_call: TRBV11-2; clone_size: few; cdr3_nt: TGTGCCAGTAGCCTCACCGGGGGAGACCAAGAGACCCAGTACTTC; cdr3_aa: CASSLTGGDQETQYF
d_call: NA; j_call: TRBJ2-3; v_call: TRBV20-1; clone_size: NA; cdr3_nt: TGCAGTGCTAGAGATATCCCATTCACAGATACGCAGTATTTT; cdr3_aa: CSARDIPFTDTQYF
d_call: TRBD1; j_call: TRBJ2-5; v_call: TRBV10-3; clone_size: few; cdr3_nt: TGTGCCATCAGTAAAGACAGGGGGGATGAGCAGTACTTC; cdr3_aa: CAISKDRGDEQYF
d_call: NA; j_call: TRBJ1-5; v_call: TRBV11-2; clone_size: few; cdr3_nt: TGTGCCAGCAGTTTGACTAAAGAGGGCGATCAGCCCCAGCATTTT; cdr3_aa: CASSLTKEGDQPQHF
d_call: NA; j_call: TRBJ2-1; v_call: TRBV4-1; clone_size: once; cdr3_nt: TGCGCCAGCAGCCAGATGAGTGTCAATGAGCAGTTCTTC; cdr3_aa: CASSQMSVNEQFF
d_call: TRBD1; j_call: TRBJ2-5; v_call: TRBV6-5; clone_size: few; cdr3_nt: TGTGCCAGCAGTCCCGGGACAGAGGGTCAAGAGACCCAGTACTTC; cdr3_aa: CASSPGTEGQETQYF
d_call: NA; j_call: TRBJ1-1; v_call: TRBV10-3; clone_size: few; cdr3_nt: TGTGCCATCAGTGAGCCTCCAACAGGGATAGGCACTGAAGCTTTCTTT; cdr3_aa: CAISEPPTGIGTEAFF
d_call: NA; j_call: TRBJ2-3; v_call: TRBV4-2; clone_size: NA; cdr3_nt: TGTGCCAGCAGATTTGGGGCGGTTAGCACAGATACGCAGTATTTT; cdr3_aa: CASRFGAVSTDTQYF
d_call: NA; j_call: TRBJ1-2; v_call: TRBV12-3/TRBV12-4; clone_size: NA; cdr3_nt: TGTGCCAGCAGTCAGACTGAATTCTATGGCTACACCTTC; cdr3_aa: CASSQTEFYGYTF
d_call: TRBD2; j_call: TRBJ2-7; v_call: TRBV4-2; clone_size: NA; cdr3_nt: TGTGCCAGCAGCCAAGACCCCAGCGGGAGGGCCACCGAGCAGTACTTC; cdr3_aa: CASSQDPSGRATEQYF
d_call: TRBD2; j_call: TRBJ2-7; v_call: TRBV10-1; clone_size: NA; cdr3_nt: TGCGCCAGCAGCGAGTCTAGCGGGAGTTTTTACGAGCAGTACTTC; cdr3_aa: CASSESSGSFYEQYF
d_call: TRBD2; j_call: TRBJ2-7; v_call: TRBV7-9; clone_size: NA; cdr3_nt: TGTGCCAGCAGACATAACTCTAGCGGGAGGGCCGGCGAGCAGTACTTC; cdr3_aa: CASRHNSSGRAGEQYF
d_call: TRBD2; j_call: TRBJ2-7; v_call: TRBV10-3; clone_size: NA; cdr3_nt: TGTGCCACCAGGACTAGCGGGGGATCCTACGAGCAGTACTTC; cdr3_aa: CATRTSGGSYEQYF
d_call: NA; j_call: TRBJ1-5; v_call: TRBV20-1; clone_size: NA; cdr3_nt: TGCAGTGCTAGACCCGGGGGGGGGCAGCCCCAGCATTTT; cdr3_aa: CSARPGGGQPQHF
d_call: TRBD1; j_call: TRBJ2-5; v_call: TRBV4-2; clone_size: NA; cdr3_nt: TGTGCCAGCAGCCAACGTTCCGGACAGGCCACCTACGGGCAGTACTTC; cdr3_aa: CASSQRSGQATYGQYF
d_call: TRBD2; j_call: TRBJ2-7; v_call: TRBV4-1; clone_size: NA; cdr3_nt: TGCGCCAGCAGCCAAGATTTAGGGACTATCTACGAGCAGTACTTC; cdr3_aa: CASSQDLGTIYEQYF
d_call: TRBD2; j_call: TRBJ2-5; v_call: TRBV3-1; clone_size: NA; cdr3_nt: TGTGCCAGCAGCCAACCTAGCGGGGGGGCGTTGGAGACCCAGTACTTC; cdr3_aa: CASSQPSGGALETQYF
d_call: TRBD1; j_call: TRBJ2-2; v_call: TRBV7-8; clone_size: NA; cdr3_nt: TGTGCCAGCAGCTACTCTCGTAGGACAGGGGGGACCGGGGAGCTGTTTTTT; cdr3_aa: CASSYSRRTGGTGELFF
d_call: NA; j_call: TRBJ2-4; v_call: TRBV5-6; clone_size: NA; cdr3_nt: TGTGCCAGCAGCTTGACCAATGACATTCAGTACTTC; cdr3_aa: CASSLTNDIQYF
d_call: NA; j_call: TRBJ1-2; v_call: TRBV7-2; clone_size: NA; cdr3_nt: TGTGCCAGCAGCTTCTTTCAGGGTTCGAACTATGGCTACACCTTC; cdr3_aa: CASSFFQGSNYGYTF
d_call: NA; j_call: TRBJ2-1; v_call: TRBV6-6; clone_size: NA; cdr3_nt: TGTGCCAGCAGTTACCGCGGGTCCACAGCAAACAATGAGCAGTTCTTC; cdr3_aa: CASSYRGSTANNEQFF
d_call: NA; j_call: TRBJ2-3; v_call: TRBV3-1; clone_size: NA; cdr3_nt: TGTGCCAGCAGTACCACGACTGGAGGTACGCAGTATTTT; cdr3_aa: CASSTTTGGTQYF
d_call: NA; j_call: TRBJ2-1; v_call: TRBV15; clone_size: NA; cdr3_nt: TGTGCCACCAGCAGAGACGGAGACGGACCCTACAATGAGCAGTTCTTC; cdr3_aa: CATSRDGDGPYNEQFF
d_call: NA; j_call: TRBJ1-2; v_call: TRBV12-5; clone_size: NA; cdr3_nt: TGTGCTAGTGTGAGGGGCTCCACCCTGAACTATGGCTACACCTTC; cdr3_aa: CASVRGSTLNYGYTF
d_call: TRBD2; j_call: TRBJ2-7; v_call: TRBV2; clone_size: once; cdr3_nt: TGTGCCAGCAGTTCGTCTAGCGGGGGTTACTACGAGCAGTACTTC; cdr3_aa: CASSSSSGGYYEQYF
d_call: NA; j_call: TRBJ2-4; v_call: TRBV20-1; clone_size: few; cdr3_nt: TGCAGTGCCCCAGGCGTAGCCAAAAACATTCAGTACTTC; cdr3_aa: CSAPGVAKNIQYF
d_call: NA; j_call: TRBJ2-1; v_call: TRBV7-9; clone_size: NA; cdr3_nt: TGTGCCAGCAGCTATACCGGGGCCGACAATGAGCAGTTCTTC; cdr3_aa: CASSYTGADNEQFF
d_call: NA; j_call: TRBJ2-6; v_call: TRBV12-3/TRBV12-4; clone_size: few; cdr3_nt: TGTGCCAGCAGCCAAAACCAGGGGTTCGGGGCCAACGTCCTGACTTTC; cdr3_aa: CASSQNQGFGANVLTF
d_call: NA; j_call: TRBJ1-2; v_call: TRBV18; clone_size: NA; cdr3_nt: TGTGCCAGCTCACCCTCAGGAGGCGCAGACTATGGCTACACCTTC; cdr3_aa: CASSPSGGADYGYTF
d_call: NA; j_call: TRBJ1-5; v_call: TRBV27; clone_size: NA; cdr3_nt: TGTGCCAGCAGTGGGGGAATCAATCAGCCCCAGCATTTT; cdr3_aa: CASSGGINQPQHF
d_call: TRBD1; j_call: TRBJ2-7; v_call: TRBV6-5; clone_size: NA; cdr3_nt: TGTGCCAGCAGAACAGGGGCCGCATCCTACAATGAGCAGTACTTC; cdr3_aa: CASRTGAASYNEQYF
d_call: NA; j_call: TRBJ2-5; v_call: TRBV5-5; clone_size: few; cdr3_nt: TGTGCCAGCAGCTTGGAACGTTGGGAGACCCAGTACTTC; cdr3_aa: CASSLERWETQYF
d_call: TRBD1; j_call: TRBJ2-7; v_call: TRBV5-5; clone_size: NA; cdr3_nt: TGTGCCAGCAGCTTCACCGGGACAGGCGACCTCTACGAGCAGTACTTC; cdr3_aa: CASSFTGTGDLYEQYF
d_call: NA; j_call: TRBJ2-1; v_call: TRBV20-1; clone_size: NA; cdr3_nt: TGCAGTGCTAGTCAAGATAGGTTTAGCTCCTACAATGAGCAGTTCTTC; cdr3_aa: CSASQDRFSSYNEQFF
d_call: TRBD2; j_call: TRBJ2-5; v_call: TRBV20-1; clone_size: few; cdr3_nt: TGCAGTGCTCCGACTAGCGGGAGGCCAGAGACCCAGTACTTC; cdr3_aa: CSAPTSGRPETQYF
d_call: TRBD2; j_call: TRBJ2-7; v_call: TRBV29-1; clone_size: NA; cdr3_nt: TGCAGCGCTGCTAGCGGCTCCTACGAGCAGTACTTC; cdr3_aa: CSAASGSYEQYF
d_call: TRBD1; j_call: TRBJ2-3; v_call: TRBV29-1; clone_size: few; cdr3_nt: TGCAGCGTTGTTGGACAGGTGGACACAGATACGCAGTATTTT; cdr3_aa: CSVVGQVDTDTQYF
d_call: TRBD2; j_call: TRBJ2-3; v_call: TRBV20-1; clone_size: NA; cdr3_nt: TGCAGTGCCCCGGCCCCGGGACTAACGACGCAGTATTTT; cdr3_aa: CSAPAPGLTTQYF